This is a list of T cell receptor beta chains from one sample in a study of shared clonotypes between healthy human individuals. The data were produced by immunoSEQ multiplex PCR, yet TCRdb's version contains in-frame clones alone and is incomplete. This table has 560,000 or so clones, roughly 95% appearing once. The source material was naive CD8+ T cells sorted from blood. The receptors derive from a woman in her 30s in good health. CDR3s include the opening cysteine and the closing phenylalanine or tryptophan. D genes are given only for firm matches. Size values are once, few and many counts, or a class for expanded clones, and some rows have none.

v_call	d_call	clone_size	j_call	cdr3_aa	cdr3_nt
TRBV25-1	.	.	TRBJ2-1	CASSVGLDEQFF	TGTGCCAGCAGTGTAGGGCTCGATGAGCAGTTCTTC
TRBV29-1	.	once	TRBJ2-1	CSVEARSSYNEQFF	TGCAGCGTTGAGGCTAGGAGCTCCTACAATGAGCAGTTCTTC
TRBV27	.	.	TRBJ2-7	CASSLGGGPYEQYF	TGTGCCAGCAGTTTAGGAGGAGGGCCCTACGAGCAGTACTTC
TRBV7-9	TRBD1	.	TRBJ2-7	CASSARQGSSIYEQYF	TGTGCCAGCAGCGCCCGACAGGGGAGTTCTATATACGAGCAGTACTTC
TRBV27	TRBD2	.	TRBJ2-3	CASSPTWTSGALSQYF	TGTGCCAGCAGTCCAACTTGGACTAGCGGGGCTCTATCGCAGTATTTT
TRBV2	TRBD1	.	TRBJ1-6	CASTGGSNSPLHF	TGTGCTAGCACAGGGGGGTCTAATTCACCCCTCCACTTT
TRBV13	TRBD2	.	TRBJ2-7	CASSPPTSDREYYEQYF	TGTGCCAGCAGCCCCCCGACTAGCGATCGGGAATACTACGAGCAGTACTTC
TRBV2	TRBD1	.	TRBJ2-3	CASSDQGVWDTQYF	TGTGCCAGCAGTGACCAGGGGGTTTGGGATACGCAGTATTTT
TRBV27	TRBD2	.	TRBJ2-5	CASSLSIAGALLETQYF	TGTGCCAGCAGTTTAAGTATAGCGGGAGCTTTACTTGAGACCCAGTACTTC
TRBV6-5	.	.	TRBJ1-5	CASSYSAGQPQHF	TGTGCCAGCAGTTACTCCGCGGGACAGCCCCAGCATTTT
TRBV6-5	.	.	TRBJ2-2	CASSYSSGNTGELFF	TGTGCCAGCAGTTACTCTAGCGGGAACACCGGGGAGCTGTTTTTT
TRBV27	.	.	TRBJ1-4	CASSPHWGSNEKLFF	TGTGCCAGCAGTCCACACTGGGGTTCTAATGAAAAACTGTTTTTT
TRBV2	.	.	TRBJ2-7	CASSVSLQYEQYF	TGTGCCAGCAGTGTTTCCCTTCAGTACGAGCAGTACTTC
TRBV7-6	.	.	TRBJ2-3	CASSLGGAASTDTQYF	TGTGCCAGCAGCTTAGGTGGGGCCGCTAGCACAGATACGCAGTATTTT
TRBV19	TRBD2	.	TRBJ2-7	CASSPHRKTSGTSYEQYF	TGTGCCAGTAGTCCTCACCGTAAGACTAGCGGGACCTCCTACGAGCAGTACTTC
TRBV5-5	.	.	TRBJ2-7	CASSGQGDDEQYF	TGTGCCAGCAGCGGGCAGGGTGACGACGAGCAGTACTTC
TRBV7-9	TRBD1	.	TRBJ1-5	CASSLSGTGDNQPQHF	TGTGCCAGCAGCTTATCCGGGACAGGGGACAATCAGCCCCAGCATTTT
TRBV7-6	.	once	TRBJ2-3	CASSSTVGFVDTQYF	TGTGCCAGCAGCTCCACAGTGGGCTTCGTGGATACGCAGTATTTT
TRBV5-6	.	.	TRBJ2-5	CASSLEGRWVTQYF	TGTGCCAGCAGCTTGGAAGGGAGGTGGGTGACCCAGTACTTC
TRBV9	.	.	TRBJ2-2	CASSPAGSTGELFF	TGTGCCAGCAGCCCCGCGGGAAGCACCGGGGAGCTGTTTTTT
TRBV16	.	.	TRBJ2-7	CASSQYLRVHEQYF	TGTGCCAGCAGCCAATATCTCAGGGTCCACGAGCAGTACTTC
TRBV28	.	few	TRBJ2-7	CASSLPPRQGSYEQYF	TGTGCCAGCAGTTTACCGCCGCGGCAGGGGTCCTACGAGCAGTACTTC
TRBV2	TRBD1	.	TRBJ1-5	CASSDTSGTGLSGQPQHF	TGTGCCAGCAGTGACACATCCGGGACAGGGTTGTCGGGGCAGCCCCAGCATTTT
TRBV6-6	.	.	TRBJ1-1	CASSNQGGGSKAFF	TGTGCCAGCAGTAATCAGGGTGGAGGCAGCAAAGCTTTCTTT
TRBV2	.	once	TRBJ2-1	CASSAEGVWKFF	TGTGCCAGCAGTGCTGAAGGAGTTTGGAAGTTCTTC
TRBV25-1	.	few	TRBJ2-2	CASSEAPGELFF	TGTGCCAGCAGTGAAGCCCCCGGGGAGCTGTTTTTT
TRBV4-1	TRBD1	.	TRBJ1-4	CASSPRAQGATNEKLFF	TGCGCCAGCAGCCCGCGGGCACAGGGGGCAACTAATGAAAAACTGTTTTTT
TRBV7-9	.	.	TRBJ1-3	CAIIGPRDSGNTIYF	TGTGCCATTATTGGACCCCGGGACTCTGGAAACACCATATATTTT
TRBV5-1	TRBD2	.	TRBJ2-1	CASSTGTSGVDEQFF	TGCGCCAGCAGTACCGGGACTAGCGGGGTAGATGAGCAGTTCTTC
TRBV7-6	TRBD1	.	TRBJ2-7	CASSGTGLSYEQYF	TGTGCCAGCAGCGGGACAGGGCTATCCTACGAGCAGTACTTC
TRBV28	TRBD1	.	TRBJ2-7	CASSARQGLNEQYF	TGTGCCAGCAGTGCCCGACAGGGCTTGAACGAGCAGTACTTC
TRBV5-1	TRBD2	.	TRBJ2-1	CASSLDEGRELDTEQFF	TGCGCCAGCAGCTTGGATGAGGGGCGGGAGCTCGATACTGAGCAGTTCTTC
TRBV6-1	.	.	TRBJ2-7	CASSAHRQTYEQYF	TGTGCCAGCAGTGCCCACCGACAGACCTACGAGCAGTACTTC
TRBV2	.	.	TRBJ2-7	CASSEEGAGAYEQYF	TGTGCCAGCAGTGAGGAGGGGGCAGGGGCCTACGAGCAGTACTTC
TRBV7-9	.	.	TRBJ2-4	CASSSEDQYVAKNIQYF	TGTGCCAGCAGCTCCGAGGACCAATACGTCGCCAAAAACATTCAGTACTTC
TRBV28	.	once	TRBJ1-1	CASSQTLKNTEAFF	TGTGCCAGCAGTCAAACATTAAAAAACACTGAAGCTTTCTTT
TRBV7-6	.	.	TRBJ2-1	CASSLWGQSSYNEQFF	TGTGCCAGCAGCTTATGGGGCCAGAGCTCCTACAATGAGCAGTTCTTC
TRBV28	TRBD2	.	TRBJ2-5	CASVQLLAGGQETQYF	TGTGCCAGCGTACAACTACTAGCGGGAGGACAAGAGACCCAGTACTTC
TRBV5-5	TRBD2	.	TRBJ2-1	CASSLWTSGVNEQFF	TGTGCCAGCAGCCTCTGGACTAGCGGCGTCAATGAGCAGTTCTTC
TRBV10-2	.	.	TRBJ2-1	CASSDLGAGEQFF	TGCGCCAGCAGTGATTTAGGGGCGGGAGAGCAGTTCTTC
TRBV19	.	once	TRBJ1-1	CASSAPDWNTEAFF	TGTGCCAGTAGTGCTCCGGACTGGAACACTGAAGCTTTCTTT